The 8 T cell receptor beta chains below were found in one sample sequenced in a study of technical replicates of blood from several donors. Some clones are missing from TCRdb's copy, which holds only in-frame ones; the method was immunoSEQ multiplex PCR. The sample comprises roughly 74,000 clones, 90% to 95% of which are singletons, and roughly 0.4% rests with the top ten. The sample taken for sequencing was T cells isolated from PBMCs. Receptors were obtained from a human donor in good health.

This clone was seen a single time. The genes are TRBV10-3 and TRBJ2-7; no clear D. The V end was cut by 4 bases, the J end by 5 bases, with 12 bases between. The CDR3 runs 13 residues. Looked up from germline, CDR1 is ENHRY and CDR2 is SYGVKD. CDR3: CAISAIVVDEQYF. CDR3 nucleotide sequence: TGTGCCATCAGTGCTATAGTGGTCGACGAGCAGTACTTC.

This chain connects TRBV15 to TRBJ1-5; the D is unclear. CDR1 LNHNV and CDR2 YYDKDF come from the germline V gene (reference sequence). Trimming stripped 1 base from V and 8 bases from J, with 12 bases between. The CDR3 is 14 amino acids. The CDR3 region is CATSRGEGLKPQHF. The DNA for the CDR3 is TGTGCCACCAGCAGAGGCGAGGGATTGAAGCCCCAGCATTTT. Complete variable domain (other parts from reference TRBV15 and TRBJ1-5): DAMVIQNPRYQVTQFGKPVTLSCSQTLNHNVMYWYQQKSSQAPKLLFHYYDKDFNNEADTPDNFQSRRPNTSFCFLDIRSPGLGDTAMYLCATSRGEGLKPQHFGDGTRLSIL.

The CDR3: CASSPPLAGTDTQYF. In DNA form, the CDR3 reads TGTGCCAGCAGCCCGCCCTTAGCGGGAACAGATACGCAGTATTTT. The rearrangement links TRBV9 to TRBJ2-3; 8 bases align to TRBD2. V gave up 4 bases and J gave up 3 bases; unmatched junction bases: 7. Germline V gene sequence: CDR1 SGDLS, CDR2 YYNGEE. This CDR3 is built from 15 residues.

V and J are TRBV11-3 and TRBJ2-3, with D possibly being TRBD2 (6 bases). The CDR3 loop spans 14 amino acids. The germline V gene has CDR1 SGHNT and CDR2 YENEEA. With 1 base removed from V and 5 bases from J, the gap between germline ends came to 10 bases. The CDR3 spells CASSLGAAGDTQYF. Written as DNA, the CDR3 is TGTGCCAGCAGCTTAGGGGCAGCGGGAGATACGCAGTATTTT.

The V gene is TRBV9, the J gene TRBJ2-7; 8 bases are a match to TRBD1. The CDR3 contains 15 residues. V gave up 0 bases and J gave up 5 bases; unmatched junction bases: 7. From germline, CDR1 is SGDLS and CDR2 YYNGEE. The CDR3 sequence is CASSVGYRGLDEQYF. Written as DNA, the CDR3 is TGTGCCAGCAGCGTAGGGTACAGGGGGTTAGACGAGCAGTACTTC.

V usage is TRBV19 and J usage is TRBJ2-5; the match to TRBD2 covers 11 bases. The trim removed 2 bases at V and 5 bases at J, leaving 4 bases unmatched. The V gene's germline CDR1 is LNHDA and CDR2 SQIVND (reference sequence). The CDR3 is 15 residues long. CDR3 sequence (DNA): TGTGCCAGTAGTATAACTAGCGGGAGTAGGGAGACCCAGTACTTC. This gives the protein CASSITSGSRETQYF.

V usage is TRBV5-1 and J usage is TRBJ2-7; TRBD2 matches 8 bases. Germline assignment: CDR1 SGHRS and CDR2 YFSETQ. CDR3 length equals 14 residues. After removal of 1 base from V and 5 bases from J, the junction contained 5 bases not matched to a gene. CDR3 loop: CASSLRTSRNEQYF. CDR3 coding DNA: TGCGCCAGCAGCTTGAGGACTAGCCGGAACGAGCAGTACTTC.

The V call is TRBV29-1, the J call TRBJ2-7; 7 bases align to TRBD1. The CDR3 is 13 residues long. Germline V gives CDR1 SQVTM, CDR2 ANQGSEA. The trim removed 3 bases at V and 0 bases at J, leaving 2 bases unmatched. The CDR3 region has the DNA TGCAGCGTTGAGGGACAGACCTCCTACGAGCAGTACTTC. It translates to CSVEGQTSYEQYF.